This TCR beta chain is drawn from a study of T cells in Graves' hyperthyroidism and ophthalmopathy. General observations from the study: The model anticipated ophthalmopathy a median about 7 months pre-onset.

The CDR3 is 11 residues long. Trimming took off 3 bases at V and 15 bases at J, with 13 bases between the two ends. What was amplified from RNA transcripts were TCR beta CDR3 regions. The TCR CDR3 first-round RT-PCR relied on the HTBI primer set. TCRdb used MiXCR to reprocess the multiplex PCR reads, holding one entry per CDR3 protein. Found here are some 440,000 distinct CDR3 sequences, less than 20% of them singletons; the top ten hold around 7.7%. With regard to this clonotype: Its antigen remains unknown.

Material for sequencing was blood. The chain employs TRBV5-7 and TRBJ2-1, with a weak D call TRBD2 (6 bases). TRBV5-7 is assigned to the ORF class and has an uncertain function. This TCR came from a woman younger than 35 with Graves' hyperthyroidism. The CDR3: CASSSGTSVFF. CDR3 bases: TGTGCCAGCAGCTCCGGGACTTCTGTGTTCTTC.